The present T cell receptor beta chain was sequenced within a study of patients and donors after allogeneic stem cell transplantation. TCRdb passed the RT-PCR reads through MiXCR, listing each CDR3 protein once. The repertoire includes hundreds of thousands of distinct CDR3 sequences, roughly 14% of them detected once, and roughly 10% sits in the top ten. Per the germline V gene, CDR1 is SGHRS and CDR2 is YFSETQ. Trimming removed 6 bases from V and 5 bases from J; junction bases left unmatched: 7. The CDR3 has 14 residues. This clonotype was sampled from a human donor who was either an allogeneic HSCT recipient or a stem cell or donor lymphocyte infusion donor (not recorded which). It is not recorded whose cells these are; they may come from a transplant donor. This chain uses TRBV5-1 with TRBJ1-2; 10 bases fit TRBD1. Sample: blood, either unsorted or a sorted T cell fraction (not recorded which). The CDR3 region has the DNA TGCGCCAGCAAAACCGGGACAGGGGAGTATGGCTACACCTTC. As protein: CASKTGTGEYGYTF.